The source of this T cell receptor (beta chain) is a study of shared clonotypes between healthy human individuals. Across the study: A donor's plate count was three for CD4 naive and three for CD4 memory; CD8 naive had two and CD8 memory one.

Of note for this clone: Its specificity is unknown.

Some clones are missing from TCRdb's copy, which holds only in-frame ones; the method was immunoSEQ multiplex PCR. The sample lists 2 million to 2.5 million clones, 90% to 97% occurring once. Regarding the study as a whole: The study generally estimated greater richness for naive than memory subsets. Sequencing depth was expected to influence donor clonotype sharing.

Germline CDR1 LGHNA, CDR2 YSLEER. This CDR3 has 16 residues. J lost 4 bases, V lost 1 base, and 6 bases had no gene match. Sequencing used naive CD4+ T cells sorted from blood. Subset of the sample: CD45RA+ positively selected. V usage is TRBV4-3 and J usage is TRBJ2-7; TRBD2 agrees at 11 bases. The receptor was isolated from a man aged 18-30 years in good health. The DNA of the CDR3 is TGCGCCAGCAGCCAAGTACTAGCGGGAGTGTCTTACGAGCAGTACTTC. It is translated as CASSQVLAGVSYEQYF.